One and the same sample provided the 26 T cell receptor beta chains below, sequenced in a study of shared clonotypes between healthy human individuals. Measured with immunoSEQ multiplex PCR; TCRdb has only the in-frame clones, and not every one. The table includes over a million clones, around 76% detected once. Material for sequencing was memory CD4+ T cells sorted from blood. Subset given: CD45RA-negative fraction. These receptors all stem from a man younger than 35 in good health.

V and J are TRBV13 and TRBJ1-1, with a tentative D call TRBD1 (5 bases). Germline assignment: CDR1 PRHDT and CDR2 FYEKMQ (reference sequence). V lost 0 bases and J lost 1, with 12 bases in between. The CDR3 loop spans 16 amino acids. The CDR3: CASSLGGRGKNTEAFF. The CDR3 bases are TGTGCCAGCAGCTTAGGGGGTAGGGGCAAGAACACTGAAGCTTTCTTT.

The chain combines TRBV11-2 with TRBJ2-7; no clear D. The germline V gene encodes CDR1 SGHAT and CDR2 FQNNGV. The CDR3 is 13 residues long. Deletions cut 0 bases from V and 6 bases from J, with 9 bases between. The CDR3 nucleotides read TGTGCCAGCAGCTTAGATTCCTGGGCCGAGCAGTACTTC. It specifies CASSLDSWAEQYF. The whole variable domain, remainder taken from reference TRBV11-2 and TRBJ2-7, is EAGVAQSPRYKIIEKRQSVAFWCNPISGHATLYWYQQILGQGPKLLIQFQNNGVVDDSQLPKDRFSAERLKGVDSTLKIQPAKLEDSAVYLCASSLDSWAEQYFGPGTRLTVT.

The V call is TRBV10-2, the J call TRBJ1-3, with TRBD1 matching over 8 bases. This CDR3 is 16 amino acids long. CDR1 WSHSY and CDR2 SAAADI come from the germline V gene. The junction had 7 bases not matched to a gene; V was cut back by 4 bases and J by 2 bases. This CDR3 reads CASSGGGQGPGNTIYF. CDR3 DNA: TGCGCCAGCAGTGGGGGAGGACAGGGCCCTGGAAACACCATATATTTT.

The gene calls are TRBV5-3 and TRBJ2-5, with TRBD1 as a possible D gene (5 bases). TRBV5-3 is an open reading frame, and its role is uncertain. V lost 0 bases to trimming and J lost 1 base, with 7 bases between them. This CDR3 has 14 amino acids. As DNA, the CDR3 is TGTGCCAGAAGCTTGGACAGGCTCCAAGAGACCCAGTACTTC. Protein product: CARSLDRLQETQYF.

This clone turned up a few times. The identical CDR3 is also encoded by other nucleotide sequences in the sample. V and J are TRBV9 and TRBJ2-5; 7 nucleotides match TRBD2. There are 14 residues in the CDR3. Germline CDR1 is SGDLS and CDR2 is YYNGEE. Trimming removed 2 bases from V and 5 bases from J; junction bases left unmatched: 6. Written as DNA, the CDR3 is TGTGCCAGCAGCGTGGGCGGGGGTCGCGAGACCCAGTACTTC. Translation: CASSVGGGRETQYF.

This sequence joins TRBV30 and TRBJ1-1; D is uncertain. This CDR3 is 15 amino acids long. CDR1 and CDR2 from the germline V gene are GTSNPN and SVGIG (reference sequence). Between the trimmed V and J ends, which lost 0 bases and 5 bases, there was a span of 16 bases. CDR3 DNA sequence: TGTGCCTGGAGTGTAGTCGGTTATGCGGGAACTGAAGCTTTCTTT. Its translation: CAWSVVGYAGTEAFF.

This clone has a count of ten or more. The CDR3 DNA reads as TGTGCCAGCTCGTGGGGGTACGGTTCACCCCTCCACTTT. Protein: CASSWGYGSPLHF. This chain joins TRBV2 and TRBJ1-6, with D perhaps matching TRBD1 (5 bases). Trimming pared 8 bases from V and 9 bases from J, leaving 14 bases between. The CDR3 has 13 residues. Germline V gene data show CDR1 as SNHLY and CDR2 as FYNNEI.

The V gene is TRBV11-1, the J gene TRBJ2-2, with D maybe TRBD2 (5 bases). The germline V and J ends were trimmed by 3 bases and 1 base, with 15 bases remaining between them. Looked up from germline, CDR1 is SGHAT and CDR2 is FQDESV (reference sequence). There are 17 residues in the CDR3. The CDR3 reads CASSLGGLRGNTGELFF. The CDR3 nucleotides are TGTGCCAGCAGCTTGGGTGGACTCCGGGGGAACACCGGGGAGCTGTTTTTT. Complete variable domain (other parts from reference TRBV11-1 and TRBJ2-2): EAEVAQSPRYKITEKSQAVAFWCDPISGHATLYWYRQILGQGPELLVQFQDESVVDDSQLPKDRFSAERLKGVDSTLKIQPAELGDSAMYLCASSLGGLRGNTGELFFGEGSRLTVL.

This clone came up a few times. The chain uses TRBV19 and TRBJ2-1, with 8 bases fitting TRBD2. V shed 4 bases and J 10 bases; nucleotides not matched to a gene: 9. The CDR3 has 14 amino acids. CDR1 and CDR2 (germline): LNHDA, SQIVND (reference sequence). The DNA of the CDR3 is TGTGCCAGTAGTAAGCGGGAGACTCGTGGGGAGCAGTTCTTC. Translated: CASSKRETRGEQFF.

The chain combines TRBV7-2 with TRBJ2-7; D is ambiguous. Trimming took off 6 bases at V and 1 base at J, with 10 bases between the two ends. The CDR3 loop spans 13 amino acids. Per germline, CDR1 SGHTA and CDR2 FQGNSA. This chain's CDR3 is CASRGPTSYEQYF. CDR3 bases: TGTGCCAGCAGGGGCCCTACATCCTACGAGCAGTACTTC. The entire variable domain, with the rest obtained from reference TRBV7-2 and TRBJ2-7, is as follows: GAGVSQSPSNKVTEKGKDVELRCDPISGHTALYWYRQSLGQGLEFLIYFQGNSAPDKSGLPSDRFSAERTGGSVSTLTIQRTQQEDSAVYLCASRGPTSYEQYFGPGTRLTVT.

About this clone: Other DNA sequences within the sample encode an identical CDR3. This chain joins TRBV7-2 and TRBJ2-7; D gene ambiguous. Per the germline V gene, CDR1 is SGHTA and CDR2 is FQGNSA. V lost 5 bases, J lost 0 bases, and 5 bases lay in between. The CDR3 runs 12 residues. CDR3 in DNA: TGTGCCAGCAGCCCCCTCTCCTACGAGCAGTACTTC. Its protein product is CASSPLSYEQYF.

This chain joins TRBV10-1 and TRBJ1-5; 10 bases agree with TRBD1. The CDR3 is 14 residues long. Per the germline V gene, CDR1 is WNHNN and CDR2 is SYGVQD (reference sequence). V shed 3 bases and J 5 bases; nucleotides not matched to a gene: 1. The CDR3 protein is CASSEGTGDQPQHF. The CDR3 DNA sequence: TGCGCCAGCAGTGAAGGGACAGGGGATCAGCCCCAGCATTTT.

A word on this clone: Since a much larger clone is just one base distant, this may be a read error. In the same sample, other DNA sequences code for this CDR3. V is TRBV9 and J is TRBJ1-5; weak D call: TRBD1 (5 bases). CDR3 length: 15 amino acids. V dropped 4 bases and J dropped 5 bases, with 16 bases sitting between them. The V gene's germline CDR1 is SGDLS and CDR2 YYNGEE. The CDR3 DNA follows: TGTGCCAGCAGCACACATCACGGGGCCGATCAGCCCCAGCATTTT. It codes for CASSTHHGADQPQHF.

The chain employs TRBV15 and TRBJ2-3; 10 positions match TRBD1. Trimming took 3 bases from V and 4 from J; bases not matched to a gene: 7. The CDR3 extends over 16 amino acids. The germline CDR1 and CDR2 sequences are LNHNV and YYDKDF (reference sequence). This CDR3 is CATSRGTGVIADTQYF. The DNA for the CDR3 is TGTGCCACCAGCAGGGGGACAGGGGTAATTGCAGATACGCAGTATTTT.

This clone showed up just once. The chain recombines TRBV4-2 with TRBJ1-2; no definite D call. Germline CDR1 and CDR2: LGHNA and YNFKEQ. The ends were cut back, 0 bases at V and 3 bases at J, with 11 bases in the middle. This CDR3 is 15 amino acids long. This CDR3 reads CASSQDFSVDYGYTF. CDR3 DNA sequence: TGTGCCAGCAGCCAAGATTTCAGCGTTGACTATGGCTACACCTTC.

This clone was seen more than once but under ten times. The chain links TRBV2 to TRBJ1-2; TRBD1 aligns across 9 bases. The CDR3 contains 12 residues. The junction had 4 bases not matched to a gene; V was cut back by 6 bases and J by 8 bases. CDR1 is SNHLY and CDR2 is FYNNEI in the germline V gene. This CDR3 is CASRGQGIGYTF. The CDR3 DNA follows: TGTGCCAGCAGGGGACAGGGAATAGGCTACACCTTC. Filled out from reference TRBV2 and TRBJ1-2, the complete variable domain reads EPEVTQTPSHQVTQMGQEVILRCVPISNHLYFYWYRQILGQKVEFLVSFYNNEISEKSEIFDDQFSVERPDGSNFTLKIRSTKLEDSAMYFCASRGQGIGYTFGSGTRLTVV.

This chain connects TRBV20-1 to TRBJ2-7; no definite D call. The CDR3 loop spans 11 amino acids. V shed 5 bases and J shed 6 bases, with 11 bases lying between them. Germline CDR1 reads DFQATT; CDR2 reads SNEGSKA (reference sequence). The DNA for the CDR3 is TGCAGTGCTGGCCGTGAGAGCGAGCAGTACTTC. This codes for CSAGRESEQYF.

This chain uses TRBV30 with TRBJ2-2; possibly TRBD1 or TRBD2 for D (5 bases each). The V gene lost 5 bases and the J gene lost 4 bases, with 17 bases spanning the gap. This CDR3 has 15 amino acids. From germline, CDR1 is GTSNPN and CDR2 SVGIG (reference sequence). The CDR3 sequence is CAWVSTGAGTGELFF. The CDR3 DNA reads as TGTGCCTGGGTCTCAACCGGGGCGGGCACCGGGGAGCTGTTTTTT.

CDR3 residues: CASSYRGLTANYGYTF. CDR3 nucleotide sequence: TGTGCCAGTAGTTACAGGGGACTCACAGCTAACTATGGCTACACCTTC. The rearrangement links TRBV19 to TRBJ1-2; TRBD1 matches 7 bases. V lost 5 bases to trimming and J lost 0 bases; unmatched junction nucleotides: 9. This CDR3 contains 16 residues. From germline, CDR1 is LNHDA and CDR2 SQIVND (reference sequence).

This clone was picked up a small number of times. The chain employs TRBV2 and TRBJ2-1, with unresolved D. Looked up from germline, CDR1 is SNHLY and CDR2 is FYNNEI. Trimming left V 6 bases short and J 7 bases short, with 16 bases between. The CDR3 is 14 amino acids. The CDR3 sequence: CASRASVLGNEQFF. Here the CDR3 DNA reads TGTGCCAGCAGAGCGAGCGTCTTGGGTAATGAGCAGTTCTTC.

V usage is TRBV11-2 and J usage is TRBJ2-1; 9 bases are shared with TRBD2. The trim removed 2 bases at V and 4 bases at J, leaving 9 bases unmatched. CDR3 length: 17 amino acids. The V gene's germline CDR1 is SGHAT and CDR2 FQNNGV. The CDR3 sequence: CASSLTELAGGYNEQFF. In nucleotides, the CDR3 is TGTGCCAGCAGCTTAACGGAGCTTGCGGGGGGGTACAATGAGCAGTTCTTC.

The CDR3 here is CASRRWGEKLFF. The CDR3 nucleotides are TGTGCCAGCAGAAGGTGGGGTGAAAAACTGTTTTTT. The chain has TRBV6-6 and TRBJ1-4; D unclear. This CDR3 comprises 12 residues. V was clipped by 6 bases and J by 7 bases, with 9 bases between them. Germline V gene sequence: CDR1 MNHNY, CDR2 SVGAGI (reference sequence).

The chain links TRBV11-2 to TRBJ2-1; 14 bases are shared with TRBD2. Germline V gene lookup returns CDR1 SGHAT and CDR2 FQNNGV. The CDR3 runs 17 residues. V lost 2 bases and J lost 9; bases outside the gene matches: 9. DNA for the CDR3: TGTGCCAGCAGCTTAACTACCCTGGGACTAGCGGGGGCTGAGCAGTTCTTC. This gives the protein CASSLTTLGLAGAEQFF. The variable domain in full, completed from reference TRBV11-2 and TRBJ2-1, reads EAGVAQSPRYKIIEKRQSVAFWCNPISGHATLYWYQQILGQGPKLLIQFQNNGVVDDSQLPKDRFSAERLKGVDSTLKIQPAKLEDSAVYLCASSLTTLGLAGAEQFFGPGTRLTVL.

The chain has TRBV11-3 and TRBJ2-1, with 12 bases fitting TRBD2. Germline trimming cut 5 bases from V and 8 bases from J; bases unmatched to any gene: 13. Germline CDR1 SGHNT, CDR2 YENEEA. The CDR3 has 17 amino acids. CDR3 residues: CASSPLSSGGAGDEQFF. CDR3 nucleotides: TGTGCCAGCAGCCCACTCTCTAGCGGGGGGGCCGGGGATGAGCAGTTCTTC.

This chain uses TRBV6-5 with TRBJ1-1, with D possibly being TRBD1 (5 bases). Germline loops: CDR1 MNHEY, CDR2 SVGAGI. Between the trimmed V and J ends, which lost 4 bases and 5 bases, there was a span of 11 bases. This CDR3 region has 13 residues. CDR3 amino acids: CASSSGRGTEAFF. The CDR3 DNA reads TGTGCCAGCAGTTCTGGGCGGGGGACTGAAGCTTTCTTT.

This clone was seen more than once but under ten times. Its ends do not fully match the called genes, so a read error is possible. V usage is TRBV7-2 and J usage is TRBJ2-7; 7 nucleotides match TRBD1. The CDR3 totals 13 residues. Per the germline V gene, CDR1 is SGHTA and CDR2 is FQGNSA. The CDR3 is CASSWTPGQSLQW. CDR3 DNA sequence: TGTGCCAGCAGTTGGACCCCGGGACAGTCTCTCCAGTGG.